These 22 T cell receptor beta chains were sequenced from one sample in a study of blood T cell repertoires in COVID-19 (dated by TCRdb to about 2020). Receptor amplification or capture employed the immunoSEQ multiplex PCR assay. TCRdb took this table from immuneACCESS and kept in-frame rearrangements with V and J called. Such tables lack part of the clones; where checked against another copy, unresolved V genes explain under half of the gap, and the rest is unexplained. For this sample the table gives over 150,000 clones, of which 65% to 90% were detected only once. The ten top clones hold around an eighth of the sample. What was sequenced was peripheral blood. The receptors come from a woman in her sixties or seventies with COVID-19, enrolled during active disease.

V gene TRBV5-4 combines with J gene TRBJ1-2; D possibly corresponds to TRBD1 (5 bases). Per germline, CDR1 SGHNT and CDR2 YYREEE (reference sequence). V lost 2 bases and J lost 4, with 12 bases in between. The CDR3 is made up of 14 amino acids. The CDR3 spells CASSLPGYGYGYTF. CDR3 bases: TGTGCCAGCAGCTTACCAGGGTACGGCTATGGCTACACCTTC.

The V and J genes are TRBV11-3 and TRBJ2-7; 11 bases match TRBD1. Trimming took 5 bases from V and 3 from J; bases not matched to a gene: 3. Germline V gene lookup returns CDR1 SGHNT and CDR2 YENEEA. The CDR3 covers 14 residues. The CDR3: CASSPGTGGYEQYF. In DNA, the CDR3 is TGTGCCAGCAGCCCCGGGACAGGGGGCTACGAGCAGTACTTC.

The chain uses TRBV12-3 or TRBV12-4 and TRBJ2-3; 7 bases are shared with TRBD2. This CDR3 region has 13 residues. After removal of 7 bases from V and 6 bases from J, the junction contained 7 bases not matched to a gene. This chain's CDR3 is CASTSGFRDTQYF. DNA of the CDR3: TGTGCCAGCACTAGCGGCTTTAGGGATACGCAGTATTTT.

This chain links TRBV6-2 or TRBV6-3 with TRBJ1-2, with D possibly being TRBD1 (5 bases). Per the germline V gene, CDR1 is MNHEY and CDR2 is SVGEGT. The CDR3 is 14 amino acids. V lost 0 bases to trimming and J lost 1 base, with 6 bases between them. The CDR3 DNA reads TGTGCCAGCAGTTACTCAGGGGTTAACTATGGCTACACCTTC. Protein product: CASSYSGVNYGYTF.

By frequency in the sample, this clone is medium-sized (0.01 to 0.1%). The chain couples TRBV5-1 to TRBJ2-7; perhaps TRBD2 as D (6 bases). V lost 0 bases and J 1 base, leaving 11 bases between the germline ends. CDR1 is SGHRS and CDR2 is YFSETQ in the germline V gene. The CDR3 has 15 amino acids. The CDR3 bases are TGCGCCAGCAGCTTGGCGGACGGGGGATCCTACGAGCAGTACGTC. This encodes CASSLADGGSYEQYV.

Worth noting for this clone: Other DNA sequences in this sample translate to the same CDR3. V and J are TRBV27 and TRBJ1-5; D is undetermined. CDR1 is MNHEY and CDR2 is SMNVEV in the germline V gene (reference sequence). The CDR3 consists of 14 residues. Trimming pared 5 bases from V and 1 base from J, leaving 9 bases between. In DNA, the CDR3 is TGTGCCAGCAGTCCCCGACAAAGCAATCAGCCCCAGCATTTT. The encoded protein is CASSPRQSNQPQHF.

This chain links TRBV6-6 with TRBJ1-5; 7 bases fit TRBD1. With 5 bases clipped from V and 4 bases from J, the junction kept 5 bases outside the gene matches. The CDR3 is 14 amino acids. The germline CDR1 and CDR2 sequences are MNHNY and SVGAGI (reference sequence). The CDR3 region has the DNA TGTGCCAGCAGTGTACAGGGGCGGAATCAGCCCCAGCATTTT. Residues: CASSVQGRNQPQHF.

This sequence joins TRBV27 and TRBJ1-1; 7 bases align to TRBD1. The CDR3 runs 16 residues. Germline-derived CDR1 and CDR2 are MNHEY and SMNVEV (reference sequence). Trimming took 6 bases from V and 0 from J; bases not matched to a gene: 10. CDR3 protein: CASRLLPGQLNTEAFF. In DNA, the CDR3 is TGTGCCAGCAGACTACTCCCGGGACAGTTGAACACTGAAGCTTTCTTT.

This sequence joins TRBV12-3 or TRBV12-4 and TRBJ2-3; 8 bases fit TRBD2. The CDR3 is 13 residues long. Trimming took 3 bases from V and 9 from J; bases not matched to a gene: 5. The CDR3 protein is CASSFTGGGTQYF. CDR3 DNA sequence: TGTGCCAGCAGTTTTACGGGGGGGGGCACGCAGTATTTT.

The chain recombines TRBV27 with TRBJ1-3; the match to TRBD1 covers 8 bases. Germline V gene sequence: CDR1 MNHEY, CDR2 SMNVEV (reference sequence). The CDR3 is 16 residues long. The J segment lost 3 bases and the V segment lost 5 bases, leaving 9 bases of the junction unmatched. The CDR3 DNA is TGTGCCAGCAGTCTTACAGGGGGTTTAAGTGGAAACACCATATATTTT. Protein product: CASSLTGGLSGNTIYF.

This chain joins TRBV9 and TRBJ1-2; no clear D. With 3 bases removed from V and 4 bases from J, the gap between germline ends came to 13 bases. The germline gives CDR1 SGDLS, CDR2 YYNGEE. There are 14 residues in the CDR3. CDR3 residues: CASSAGSPSYGYTF. Here the CDR3 DNA reads TGTGCCAGCAGCGCAGGAAGCCCGAGCTATGGCTACACCTTC.

The count of this clone is one. V and J are TRBV19 and TRBJ1-1; no clear D gene. The CDR3 covers 13 residues. Germline V gene data show CDR1 as LNHDA and CDR2 as SQIVND (reference sequence). V shed 6 bases and J shed 0 bases, with 8 bases lying between them. The CDR3 DNA reads TGTGCCAGTAGCAACCAGATGAACACTGAAGCTTTCTTT. Translation: CASSNQMNTEAFF.

This clone occurred once. This chain uses TRBV12-3 or TRBV12-4 with TRBJ1-2; D remains unclear. V lost 6 bases, J lost 8 bases, and 16 bases lay in between. CDR3 length: 13 residues. The CDR3, as DNA: TGTGCCAGCAGCGGGAGGGCACCCGGGGGCTACACCTTC. This codes for CASSGRAPGGYTF.

The V gene is TRBV5-1, the J gene TRBJ1-1, with D tentatively TRBD1 (6 bases). Germline V gene sequence: CDR1 SGHRS, CDR2 YFSETQ. The V end lost 3 bases, the J end lost 1 base, and 13 bases lay between the germline ends. The CDR3 has 15 amino acids. The CDR3: CASSSTGTGNTEAFF. Here the CDR3 DNA reads TGCGCCAGCAGCTCGACAGGCACCGGGAACACTGAAGCTTTCTTT.

The rearrangement uses TRBV6-5 and TRBJ1-2, with D perhaps TRBD1 (6 bases). V dropped 5 bases and J dropped 8 bases, with 18 bases sitting between them. CDR3 length: 14 residues. Per the germline V gene, CDR1 is MNHEY and CDR2 is SVGAGI. CDR3 sequence (DNA): TGTGCCAGCAGTATTTTTCGACAGGCAGGCGGCTACACCTTC. It translates to CASSIFRQAGGYTF.

This clone is a singleton in its sample. V and J are TRBV9 and TRBJ1-1; 9 nucleotides align to TRBD1. The CDR3 runs 13 residues. Per germline, CDR1 SGDLS and CDR2 YYNGEE. Trimming took 3 bases from V and 5 from J; bases not matched to a gene: 2. CDR3 sequence: CASSAGQGTEAFF. As DNA, the CDR3 is TGTGCCAGCAGCGCGGGACAGGGTACTGAAGCTTTCTTT.

The V call is TRBV7-3, the J call TRBJ2-1, with 12 nucleotides matching TRBD2. The CDR3 has 15 amino acids. Germline-derived CDR1 and CDR2 are SGHTA and FQGTGA. The ends lost 5 bases at V and 2 bases at J; junction bases unmatched: 1. In nucleotides, the CDR3 is TGTGCCAGCAGCCCTAGCGGGGGGGCCTACAATGAGCAGTTCTTC. Translating it yields CASSPSGGAYNEQFF.

The V call is TRBV5-8, the J call TRBJ2-5; D is perhaps TRBD1 (6 bases). CDR1 and CDR2 from the germline V gene are SGHTS and YDEGEE. Trimming shortened V by 2 bases and J by 6 bases, and 20 bases separated the two germline ends. This CDR3 is built from 16 residues. The CDR3 coding sequence is TGTGCCAGCAGCTTACGGGGTGGCCAGGGGCAGAAGACCCAGTACTTC. Residues: CASSLRGGQGQKTQYF.

The J gene is TRBJ1-4, the V gene TRBV5-1; a possible D gene is TRBD1 (5 bases). This CDR3 has 14 amino acids. Germline V gene data show CDR1 as SGHRS and CDR2 as YFSETQ. With 3 bases removed from V and 3 bases from J, the gap between germline ends came to 9 bases. CDR3 sequence (DNA): TGCGCCAGCAGCTCCAGGGAGGCTAATGAAAAACTGTTTTTT. Protein product: CASSSREANEKLFF.

This clone was seen a handful of times. This rearrangement joins TRBV6-5 to TRBJ2-1, with 10 bases that match TRBD1. The CDR3 extends over 12 amino acids. Germline CDR1 is MNHEY and CDR2 is SVGAGI. J was trimmed by 9 bases and V by 10 bases; bases with no gene match: 6. DNA of the CDR3: TGTGCCACCCGGGACAGGGGTCGTGAGCAGTTCTTC. Translating gives CATRDRGREQFF.

The chain employs TRBV7-9 and TRBJ1-1; a possible D gene is TRBD1 (5 bases). V lost 8 bases to trimming and J lost 5 bases, with 24 bases between them. The CDR3 runs 16 residues. Looked up from germline, CDR1 is SEHNR and CDR2 is FQNEAQ (reference sequence). Here the CDR3 reads CASLLPQGRGGTEAFF. The CDR3 DNA is TGTGCCAGCCTCCTCCCGCAGGGAAGAGGTGGAACTGAAGCTTTCTTT.

The gene calls are TRBV3-1 (or the pseudogene TRBV3-2) and TRBJ1-1; D remains ambiguous. Trimming removed 5 bases from V and 6 bases from J, with 13 bases in between. Germline V gene lookup returns CDR1 LGHDT and CDR2 YNNKEL (reference sequence). The CDR3 is 13 amino acids. As DNA, the CDR3 is TGTGCCAGCAGCGCGAAGAGAAATGCTGAAGCTTTCTTT. Its protein is CASSAKRNAEAFF.